The rows below give T cell receptor beta chains drawn from one sample of a study of blood T cell repertoires in COVID-19. The data were produced by immunoSEQ multiplex PCR, yet TCRdb's version contains in-frame clones alone and is incomplete. The profile shows approximately 90,000 clones, under 90% of them singletons. Sequencing was performed on peripheral blood. These receptors all come from a woman in her 70s with acute or convalescent COVID-19. CDR3s include the opening cysteine and the closing phenylalanine or tryptophan. The D gene is left open where the match is weak. Size is stated for part of the rows, as once, few or many counts, or as a class when the clone is expanded.

CDR3 length: 15; clone size: -; J gene: TRBJ1-5; V gene: TRBV6-5; D gene: TRBD1; CDR3 DNA: TGTGCCAGCAGTTCCGTACAGGGGATTGGGCAGCCCCAGCATTTT; CDR3 protein: CASSSVQGIGQPQHF
CDR3 length: 15; clone size: -; J gene: TRBJ1-2; V gene: TRBV6-6; D gene: -; CDR3 DNA: TGTGCCAGCAGTTACGGTTTGGGGGCTAGGGATGGCTACACCTTC; CDR3 protein: CASSYGLGARDGYTF
CDR3 length: 12; clone size: -; J gene: TRBJ1-1; V gene: TRBV12-3/TRBV12-4; D gene: -; CDR3 DNA: TGTGCCAGCAGTCTACTAAACACTGAAGCTTTCTTT; CDR3 protein: CASSLLNTEAFF
CDR3 length: 14; clone size: -; J gene: TRBJ2-1; V gene: TRBV5-1; D gene: -; CDR3 DNA: TGCGCCAGCAGCTTACCCACTGTCTACAATGAGCAGTTCTTC; CDR3 protein: CASSLPTVYNEQFF
CDR3 length: 15; clone size: -; J gene: TRBJ2-1; V gene: TRBV7-7; D gene: TRBD1; CDR3 DNA: TGTGCTAGCAGCTTGGGGACAGCACTGGACAATGAGCAGTTCTTC; CDR3 protein: CASSLGTALDNEQFF
CDR3 length: 16; clone size: -; J gene: TRBJ2-1; V gene: TRBV7-6; D gene: -; CDR3 DNA: TGTGCCAGCAGCTTAGGTGGTCCGAGCTCCTACAATGAGCAGTTCTTC; CDR3 protein: CASSLGGPSSYNEQFF
CDR3 length: 16; clone size: -; J gene: TRBJ2-7; V gene: TRBV5-8; D gene: -; CDR3 DNA: TGTGCCAGCAGCTTGGTGTTGGGACAAGCTTTCTACGAGCAGTACTTC; CDR3 protein: CASSLVLGQAFYEQYF
CDR3 length: 15; clone size: few; J gene: TRBJ2-3; V gene: TRBV18; D gene: TRBD2; CDR3 DNA: TGTGCCAGCTCGGGACTAGCGGGAAGGACAGATACGCAGTATTTT; CDR3 protein: CASSGLAGRTDTQYF
CDR3 length: 13; clone size: -; J gene: TRBJ1-1; V gene: TRBV28; D gene: TRBD1; CDR3 DNA: TGTGCCAGCCATAAAACAGGGGGCACTGAAGCTTTCTTT; CDR3 protein: CASHKTGGTEAFF
CDR3 length: 15; clone size: few; J gene: TRBJ2-5; V gene: TRBV7-9; D gene: TRBD2; CDR3 DNA: TGTGCCAGCAGCTACTTCGGGGGGGCCCAAGAGACCCAGTACTTC; CDR3 protein: CASSYFGGAQETQYF
CDR3 length: 14; clone size: once; J gene: TRBJ2-1; V gene: TRBV20-1; D gene: TRBD1; CDR3 DNA: TGCAGTGCTAGTGGGACAGGGGCCACCAATGAGCAGTTCTTC; CDR3 protein: CSASGTGATNEQFF
CDR3 length: 16; clone size: -; J gene: TRBJ2-3; V gene: TRBV7-2; D gene: TRBD2; CDR3 DNA: TGTGCCAGCAGCCGGGTTTTCGGGGGGGGCACAGATACGCAGTATTTT; CDR3 protein: CASSRVFGGGTDTQYF
CDR3 length: 12; clone size: -; J gene: TRBJ2-2; V gene: TRBV12-3/TRBV12-4; D gene: -; CDR3 DNA: TGTGCCAGCAGAAGACAGTGGGGGGAGCTGTTTTTT; CDR3 protein: CASRRQWGELFF
CDR3 length: 17; clone size: -; J gene: TRBJ1-2; V gene: TRBV18; D gene: -; CDR3 DNA: TGTGCCAGCTCACCGGTTAGGAAGGCCGAAGGGAGCTATGGCTACACCTTC; CDR3 protein: CASSPVRKAEGSYGYTF
CDR3 length: 14; clone size: -; J gene: TRBJ2-3; V gene: TRBV18; D gene: -; CDR3 DNA: TGTGCCAGCTCACCAGCACATCCCACAGATACGCAGTATTTT; CDR3 protein: CASSPAHPTDTQYF
CDR3 length: 14; clone size: -; J gene: TRBJ2-7; V gene: TRBV10-3; D gene: -; CDR3 DNA: TGTGCCATCAGTGAGGAGGACAGCGCCTACGAGCAGTACTTC; CDR3 protein: CAISEEDSAYEQYF
CDR3 length: 13; clone size: -; J gene: TRBJ1-3; V gene: TRBV30; D gene: TRBD1; CDR3 DNA: TGTGCCTGGAACCGGGACAGAAGAAACACCATATATTTT; CDR3 protein: CAWNRDRRNTIYF
CDR3 length: 12; clone size: -; J gene: TRBJ1-1; V gene: TRBV19; D gene: -; CDR3 DNA: TGTGCCAGTAGTCTGGGGGCCCTTGAAGCTTTCTTT; CDR3 protein: CASSLGALEAFF
CDR3 length: 13; clone size: -; J gene: TRBJ2-7; V gene: TRBV18; D gene: -; CDR3 DNA: TGTGCCAGCTCACCCTTCGCGGGCTACGAGCAGTACTTC; CDR3 protein: CASSPFAGYEQYF
CDR3 length: 16; clone size: -; J gene: TRBJ2-7; V gene: TRBV14; D gene: TRBD2; CDR3 DNA: TGTGCCAGCAGCACCCGGGCGGGGACTAGGTCCTACGAGCAGTACTTC; CDR3 protein: CASSTRAGTRSYEQYF
CDR3 length: 16; clone size: -; J gene: TRBJ1-5; V gene: TRBV6-1; D gene: TRBD1; CDR3 DNA: TGTGCCAGCAGTGATGGGGACAGGGGAGTCAATCAGCCCCAGCATTTT; CDR3 protein: CASSDGDRGVNQPQHF
CDR3 length: 14; clone size: -; J gene: TRBJ1-4; V gene: TRBV3-1/TRBV3-2; D gene: TRBD1; CDR3 DNA: TGTGCCAGCAGCCAAGTTCGGACAGGGCGGGAACTGTTTTTT; CDR3 protein: CASSQVRTGRELFF
CDR3 length: 17; clone size: -; J gene: TRBJ2-1; V gene: TRBV5-6; D gene: TRBD2; CDR3 DNA: TGTGCCAGCAGCTTGGTGGGACTAGCGGGGGGGCACAATGAGCAGTTCTTC; CDR3 protein: CASSLVGLAGGHNEQFF
CDR3 length: 15; clone size: -; J gene: TRBJ1-1; V gene: TRBV6-1; D gene: TRBD1; CDR3 DNA: TGTGCCAGCAGTGAGTGGACAGGCGGCAACACTGAAGCTTTCTTT; CDR3 protein: CASSEWTGGNTEAFF
CDR3 length: 14; clone size: -; J gene: TRBJ2-4; V gene: TRBV11-2; D gene: -; CDR3 DNA: TGTGCCAGCAACCGACAGTATGCCAAAAACATTCAGTACTTC; CDR3 protein: CASNRQYAKNIQYF
CDR3 length: 14; clone size: -; J gene: TRBJ1-6; V gene: TRBV6-6; D gene: TRBD1; CDR3 DNA: TGTGCCAGCAGACCAGGGGGCTTAGGTTCACCCCTCCACTTT; CDR3 protein: CASRPGGLGSPLHF
CDR3 length: 15; clone size: -; J gene: TRBJ1-5; V gene: TRBV6-5; D gene: -; CDR3 DNA: TGTGCCAGCAGTTACTCCCGGTCCAGCAATCAGCCCCAGCATTTT; CDR3 protein: CASSYSRSSNQPQHF
CDR3 length: 15; clone size: -; J gene: TRBJ2-1; V gene: TRBV5-6; D gene: TRBD2; CDR3 DNA: TGTGCCAGCAGCTCATTAGCGGGGGGGTACAATGAGCAGTTCTTC; CDR3 protein: CASSSLAGGYNEQFF
CDR3 length: 15; clone size: -; J gene: TRBJ1-1; V gene: TRBV5-6; D gene: -; CDR3 DNA: TGTGCCAGCAGCCCCTTGACAGGCATGAACACTGAAGCTTTCTTT; CDR3 protein: CASSPLTGMNTEAFF
CDR3 length: 16; clone size: -; J gene: TRBJ2-3; V gene: TRBV29-1; D gene: TRBD2; CDR3 DNA: TGCAGCGTTGAAGATTCTGCGCTAGCGGGACCAGATACGCAGTATTTT; CDR3 protein: CSVEDSALAGPDTQYF
CDR3 length: 16; clone size: -; J gene: TRBJ1-5; V gene: TRBV10-3; D gene: TRBD1; CDR3 DNA: TGTGCCATCAGTGAAATCGGGGACAGGGGCAATCAGCCCCAGCATTTT; CDR3 protein: CAISEIGDRGNQPQHF
CDR3 length: 14; clone size: -; J gene: TRBJ2-1; V gene: TRBV9; D gene: -; CDR3 DNA: TGTGCCAGCAGCGTACTAGGCTCCTACAATGAGCAGTTCTTC; CDR3 protein: CASSVLGSYNEQFF
CDR3 length: 14; clone size: -; J gene: TRBJ1-2; V gene: TRBV28; D gene: TRBD1; CDR3 DNA: TGTGCCAGCAGTGAGACTCCAGGGGGTAGGGGCTACACCTTC; CDR3 protein: CASSETPGGRGYTF
CDR3 length: 15; clone size: -; J gene: TRBJ2-7; V gene: TRBV7-2; D gene: TRBD2; CDR3 DNA: TGTGCCAGCACAAGGAGTCTAGCGGAAATCTACGAGCAGTACTTC; CDR3 protein: CASTRSLAEIYEQYF
CDR3 length: 16; clone size: -; J gene: TRBJ2-1; V gene: TRBV7-2; D gene: TRBD2; CDR3 DNA: TGTGCCAGCAGCCTTAGACTAGCGGGCTATAACAATGAGCAGTTCTTC; CDR3 protein: CASSLRLAGYNNEQFF
CDR3 length: 16; clone size: -; J gene: TRBJ2-2; V gene: TRBV5-1; D gene: -; CDR3 DNA: TGCGCCAGCAGCTCAACCCCGGGACAAATCACCGGGGAGCTGTTTTTT; CDR3 protein: CASSSTPGQITGELFF
CDR3 length: 15; clone size: -; J gene: TRBJ2-2; V gene: TRBV6-6; D gene: -; CDR3 DNA: TGTGCCAGCAGTTACTCGAGGTCTGACACCGGGGAGCTGTTTTTT; CDR3 protein: CASSYSRSDTGELFF